These T cell receptor beta chains were read from a single sample in a study of blood T cell repertoires in COVID-19. Assay: immunoSEQ multiplex PCR; the TCRdb copy retains only in-frame clones and omits some. The table includes about 300,000 clones, roughly 91% detected once. The sequencing sample was made of PBMCs or T cells enriched from blood (not recorded which). These receptors all stem from a woman aged 45 to 65 who had been exposed to COVID-19. Both conserved end residues are part of each CDR3. The D gene is left open where the match is weak. Clone sizes are given selectively: once, few, many, or a class where the clone is expanded.

v_call	j_call	d_call	clone_size	cdr3_aa	cdr3_nt
TRBV6-1	TRBJ1-4	TRBD1	-	CASSERFVTGGEKLFF	TGTGCCAGCAGTGAACGTTTTGTTACAGGGGGCGAAAAACTGTTTTTT
TRBV19	TRBJ2-7	TRBD1	-	CASKEGGASLYEQYF	TGTGCCAGTAAAGAAGGGGGCGCTTCCCTTTACGAGCAGTACTTC
TRBV19	TRBJ1-2	-	-	CASSMSRERAGYTF	TGTGCCAGTAGTATGAGCAGGGAACGAGCTGGCTACACCTTC
TRBV5-1	TRBJ2-1	TRBD2	-	CASSFGGNTYNEQFF	TGCGCCAGCAGCTTCGGGGGGAATACCTACAATGAGCAGTTCTTC
TRBV5-6	TRBJ2-7	-	-	CASSQLHYEQYF	TGTGCCAGCAGCCAACTTCATTACGAGCAGTACTTC
TRBV19	TRBJ2-6	-	-	CASSKKIGGTGANVLTF	TGTGCCAGCAGCAAAAAAATTGGGGGGACTGGGGCCAACGTCCTGACTTTC
TRBV11-2	TRBJ1-3	TRBD1	-	CASSFSGGSGNTIYF	TGTGCCAGCAGCTTTTCAGGGGGCTCTGGAAACACCATATATTTT
TRBV4-1	TRBJ2-1	TRBD2	-	CASSQVSGGALSEQFF	TGCGCCAGCAGCCAGGTTAGCGGGGGGGCCTTGTCTGAGCAGTTCTTC
TRBV9	TRBJ1-4	-	-	CASSPGGGRDNEKLFF	TGTGCCAGCAGCCCCGGGGGGGGCAGAGATAATGAAAAACTGTTTTTT
TRBV28	TRBJ2-7	-	-	CASSLTGAYEQYF	TGTGCCAGCAGTTTAACCGGAGCATACGAGCAGTACTTC
TRBV5-1	TRBJ2-1	TRBD1	-	CASSLDTGTVYNEQFF	TGCGCCAGCAGCTTGGACACCGGGACAGTGTACAATGAGCAGTTCTTC
TRBV2	TRBJ2-1	-	-	CASTQNGAGFYNEQFF	TGTGCCAGCACCCAAAACGGTGCAGGTTTCTACAATGAGCAGTTCTTC
TRBV4-2	TRBJ2-7	TRBD2	-	CASSQELAGGSYEQYF	TGTGCCAGCAGCCAAGAATTGGCGGGGGGCTCCTACGAGCAGTACTTC
TRBV6-4	TRBJ1-4	-	-	CASSCRDTYPNEKLFF	TGTGCCAGCAGTTGCCGGGACACTTACCCTAATGAAAAACTGTTTTTT
TRBV19	TRBJ1-5	-	many	CASSIVDLPQHF	TGTGCCAGTAGTATAGTGGACTTGCCCCAGCATTTT
TRBV9	TRBJ2-2	TRBD2	-	CASSRLGGVTGELFF	TGTGCCAGCAGCCGGCTCGGGGGGGTCACCGGGGAGCTGTTTTTT
TRBV7-8	TRBJ1-3	-	once	CASSQDYSGNTIYF	TGTGCCAGCAGCCAGGACTACTCTGGAAACACCATATATTTT
TRBV7-8	TRBJ1-6	TRBD1	-	CASSLGQGVNSPLHF	TGTGCCAGCAGCCTGGGACAGGGAGTGAATTCACCCCTCCACTTT
TRBV5-1	TRBJ1-1	-	few	CASSFDNLNTEAFF	TGCGCCAGCAGCTTTGACAACCTGAACACTGAAGCTTTCTTT
TRBV19	TRBJ2-5	TRBD2	few	CASSFSGASQETQYF	TGTGCCAGTAGTTTTAGCGGGGCTTCCCAAGAGACCCAGTACTTC
TRBV2	TRBJ1-5	-	-	CASSAESNSNQPQHF	TGTGCCAGCAGTGCGGAGAGTAATAGCAATCAGCCCCAGCATTTT
TRBV3-1/TRBV3-2	TRBJ2-3	-	once	CASSQGVGTDTQYF	TGTGCCAGCAGCCAGGGAGTGGGCACAGATACGCAGTATTTT
TRBV28	TRBJ1-2	-	-	CASSLRVQTFGYTF	TGTGCCAGCAGTTTGAGGGTACAAACTTTCGGCTACACCTTC
TRBV29-1	TRBJ1-1	-	-	CSGALGVRTEAFF	TGCAGCGGGGCCCTCGGGGTACGCACTGAAGCTTTCTTT
TRBV5-5	TRBJ2-7	-	-	CASSLAVVGAPYEQYF	TGTGCCAGCAGCTTGGCCGTTGTGGGGGCCCCTTACGAGCAGTACTTC
TRBV5-1	TRBJ2-1	-	-	CASSGGADFGEQFF	TGCGCCAGCAGCGGGGGGGCCGATTTTGGTGAGCAGTTCTTC
TRBV5-1	TRBJ1-1	TRBD1	-	CASSSGTANTEAFF	TGCGCCAGCAGCTCTGGGACAGCGAACACTGAAGCTTTCTTT
TRBV19	TRBJ2-2	TRBD1	-	CASSRTGGWTGELFF	TGTGCCAGTAGTAGGACAGGGGGCTGGACCGGGGAGCTGTTTTTT
TRBV4-1	TRBJ1-2	-	-	CASSQAQWGLDGYTF	TGCGCCAGCAGCCAAGCTCAGTGGGGCCTGGATGGCTACACCTTC
TRBV6-5	TRBJ1-3	-	once	CATMLRGSGNTIYF	TGTGCCACTATGCTCAGGGGTTCTGGAAACACCATATATTTT
TRBV18	TRBJ1-6	-	-	CASSPARDSPLHF	TGTGCCAGCTCTCCGGCGCGGGATTCACCCCTCCACTTT
TRBV19	TRBJ2-7	TRBD1	-	CASSTLGTVLYEQYF	TGTGCCAGTAGTACCCTCGGGACAGTTCTCTACGAGCAGTACTTC
TRBV5-5	TRBJ1-6	TRBD1	few	CASSSDRGSWNSPLHF	TGTGCCAGCAGCTCTGACAGGGGTTCTTGGAATTCACCCCTCCACTTT
TRBV7-2	TRBJ1-2	TRBD1	-	CASSSDRGGSGYTF	TGTGCCAGCAGCTCGGACAGGGGAGGGAGTGGCTACACCTTC
TRBV28	TRBJ1-5	TRBD1	-	CASSAFRTGGQPQHF	TGTGCCAGCAGTGCCTTTCGGACAGGGGGGCAGCCCCAGCATTTT
TRBV7-2	TRBJ2-2	-	few	CASSSLPSRTGTGELFF	TGTGCCAGCAGCTCCCTGCCCTCCCGGACGGGGACCGGGGAGCTGTTTTTT
TRBV5-5	TRBJ1-4	TRBD1	-	CASRGTADEKLFF	TGTGCCAGCCGCGGGACAGCAGATGAAAAACTGTTTTTT
TRBV5-1	TRBJ2-5	TRBD1	-	CASSPRTGKETQYF	TGCGCCAGCAGCCCCAGGACAGGAAAAGAGACCCAGTACTTC